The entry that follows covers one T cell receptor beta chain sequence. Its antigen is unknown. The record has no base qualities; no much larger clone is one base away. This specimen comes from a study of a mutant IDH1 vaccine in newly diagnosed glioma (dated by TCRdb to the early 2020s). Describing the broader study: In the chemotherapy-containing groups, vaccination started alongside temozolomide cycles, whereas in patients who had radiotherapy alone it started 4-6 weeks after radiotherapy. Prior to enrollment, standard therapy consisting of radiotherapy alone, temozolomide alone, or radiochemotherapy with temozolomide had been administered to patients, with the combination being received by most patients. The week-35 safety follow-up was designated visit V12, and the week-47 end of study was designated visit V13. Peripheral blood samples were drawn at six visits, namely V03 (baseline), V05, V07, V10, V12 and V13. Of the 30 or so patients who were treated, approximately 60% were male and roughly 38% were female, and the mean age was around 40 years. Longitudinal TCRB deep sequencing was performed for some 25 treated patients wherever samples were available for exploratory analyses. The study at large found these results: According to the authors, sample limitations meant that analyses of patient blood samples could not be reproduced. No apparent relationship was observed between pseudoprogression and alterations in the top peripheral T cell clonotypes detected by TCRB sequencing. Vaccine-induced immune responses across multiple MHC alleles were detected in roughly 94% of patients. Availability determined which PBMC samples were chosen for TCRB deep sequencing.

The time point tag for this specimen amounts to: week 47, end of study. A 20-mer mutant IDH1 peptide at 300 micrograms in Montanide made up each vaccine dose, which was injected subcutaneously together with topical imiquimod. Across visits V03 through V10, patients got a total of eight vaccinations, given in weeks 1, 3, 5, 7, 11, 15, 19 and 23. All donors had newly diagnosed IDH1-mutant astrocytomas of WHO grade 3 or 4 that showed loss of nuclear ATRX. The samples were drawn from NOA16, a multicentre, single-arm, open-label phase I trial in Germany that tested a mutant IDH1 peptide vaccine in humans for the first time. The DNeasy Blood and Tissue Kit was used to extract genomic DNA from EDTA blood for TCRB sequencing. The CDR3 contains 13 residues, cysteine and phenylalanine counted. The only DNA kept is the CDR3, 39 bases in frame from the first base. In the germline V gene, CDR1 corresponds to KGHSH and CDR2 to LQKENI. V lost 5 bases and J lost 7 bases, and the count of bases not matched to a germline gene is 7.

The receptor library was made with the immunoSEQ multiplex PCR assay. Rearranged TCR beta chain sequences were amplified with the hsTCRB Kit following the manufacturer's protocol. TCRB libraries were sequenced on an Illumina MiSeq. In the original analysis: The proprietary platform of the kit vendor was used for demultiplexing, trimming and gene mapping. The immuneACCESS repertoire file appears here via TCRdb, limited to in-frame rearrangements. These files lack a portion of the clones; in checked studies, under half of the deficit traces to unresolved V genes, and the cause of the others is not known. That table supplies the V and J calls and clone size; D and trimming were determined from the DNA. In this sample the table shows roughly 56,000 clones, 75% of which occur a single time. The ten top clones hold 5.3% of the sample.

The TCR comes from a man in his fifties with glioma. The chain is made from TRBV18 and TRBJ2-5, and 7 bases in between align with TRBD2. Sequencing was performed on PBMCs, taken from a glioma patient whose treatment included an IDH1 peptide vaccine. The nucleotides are TGTGCCAGCTCATCCCTAGGGAGGGGGACCCAGTACTTC. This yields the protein CASSSLGRGTQYF.